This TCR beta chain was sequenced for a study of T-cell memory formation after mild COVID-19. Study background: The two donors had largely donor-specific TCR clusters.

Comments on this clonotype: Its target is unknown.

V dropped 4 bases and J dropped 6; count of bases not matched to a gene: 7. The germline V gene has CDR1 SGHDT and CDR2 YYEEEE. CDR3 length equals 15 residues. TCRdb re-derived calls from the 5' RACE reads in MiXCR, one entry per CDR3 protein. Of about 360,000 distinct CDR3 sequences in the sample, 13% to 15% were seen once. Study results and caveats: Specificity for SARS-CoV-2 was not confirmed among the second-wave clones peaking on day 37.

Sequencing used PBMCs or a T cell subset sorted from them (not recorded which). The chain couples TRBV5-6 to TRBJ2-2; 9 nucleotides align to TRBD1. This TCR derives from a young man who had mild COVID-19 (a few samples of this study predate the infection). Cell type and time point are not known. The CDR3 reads CASSAGTGRAGELFF. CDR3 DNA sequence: TGTGCCAGCAGCGCCGGGACAGGGAGGGCCGGGGAGCTGTTTTTT.